The 27 T cell receptor beta chains below were found in one sample sequenced in a study of T cell repertoires in ileal Crohn's disease. Assay used: immunoSEQ multiplex PCR; TCRdb lists only in-frame clones, some missing. In the table there are about 1,800 clones, less than 90% of which are singletons. This sample's time point: inflamed ileum from the surgical specimen. What was sequenced was ileal tissue. These receptors were taken from an adult with Crohn's disease.

This rearrangement joins TRBV19 to TRBJ2-7; 8 positions agree with TRBD1. V was clipped by 6 bases and J by 1 base; unmatched bases: 8. From germline, CDR1 is LNHDA and CDR2 SQIVND (reference sequence). There are 15 residues in the CDR3. For the CDR3, the DNA is TGTGCCAGTAGCCTGCAGGGGGCCTTTTCCTACGAGCAGTACTTC. It codes for CASSLQGAFSYEQYF.

The genes are TRBV28 and TRBJ2-7, with TRBD2 matching over 7 bases. The germline CDR1 and CDR2 sequences are MDHEN and SYDVKM. The V and J ends lost 7 bases and 5 bases, in that order; junction bases with no gene match: 17. There are 16 residues in the CDR3. The CDR3 sequence: CASTLNGGKGLHEQYF. As DNA, the CDR3 is TGTGCCAGCACCCTCAACGGGGGGAAGGGCCTACACGAGCAGTACTTC.

The V gene is TRBV7-9, the J gene TRBJ2-5; 7 bases map to TRBD1. Germline V gene sequence: CDR1 SEHNR, CDR2 FQNEAQ (reference sequence). V was clipped by 1 base and J by 5 bases; unmatched bases: 4. CDR3 size: 14 residues. The CDR3 coding sequence is TGTGCCAGCAGCTTAGGGACAGGAGGTGAGACCCAGTACTTC. It specifies CASSLGTGGETQYF.

This sequence joins TRBV19 and TRBJ2-5; a possible D gene is TRBD1 (7 bases). CDR3 length equals 15 residues. Trimming pared 11 bases from V and 7 bases from J, leaving 26 bases between. Germline CDR1 and CDR2: LNHDA and SQIVND (reference sequence). CDR3 DNA: TGTGCCTTATGGGAGGAGGGGGCGCAAATGCGGACCCAGTACTTC. Its protein is CALWEEGAQMRTQYF.

The rearrangement joins TRBV30 to TRBJ2-3; no clear D. This CDR3 is built from 11 residues. V was clipped by 4 bases and J by 7 bases, with 9 bases between them. Per germline, CDR1 GTSNPN and CDR2 SVGIG (reference sequence). CDR3 sequence (DNA): TGTGCCTGGAAGAAGGGAAATACGCAGTATTTT. Residues: CAWKKGNTQYF.

The J gene is TRBJ1-1, the V gene TRBV5-1; D is perhaps TRBD1 (5 bases). Germline assignment: CDR1 SGHRS and CDR2 YFSETQ. The CDR3 has 15 residues. V lost 3 bases, J lost 0 bases, and 12 bases lay in between. The CDR3: CASSSGDRVNTEAFF. Here the CDR3 DNA reads TGCGCCAGCAGCTCCGGGGACCGAGTGAACACTGAAGCTTTCTTT.

V is TRBV6-5 and J is TRBJ1-1; TRBD1 might be the D (5 bases). The germline V gene encodes CDR1 MNHEY and CDR2 SVGAGI. The germline V and J ends were trimmed by 7 bases and 0 bases, with 9 bases remaining between them. The CDR3 totals 13 residues. CDR3 DNA: TGTGCCAGCAAGGGGACTATGAACACTGAAGCTTTCTTT. Its translation is CASKGTMNTEAFF.

CDR3 loop: CASSTPRNEQFF. The CDR3 DNA reads TGTGCCAGTAGTACCCCGCGCAATGAGCAGTTCTTC. The rearrangement links TRBV19 to TRBJ2-1; D is ambiguous. Trimming removed 4 bases at V and 6 bases at J, with 7 bases between. The germline gives CDR1 LNHDA, CDR2 SQIVND (reference sequence). The CDR3 loop spans 12 amino acids.

V usage is TRBV19 and J usage is TRBJ1-2; possibly TRBD1 for D (5 bases). This CDR3 contains 16 residues. The V gene's germline CDR1 is LNHDA and CDR2 SQIVND (reference sequence). V was trimmed by 7 bases and J by 4 bases, leaving 22 bases between them. The CDR3 DNA is TGTGCCAGTACCCTAGCAAACGAGGACAATTTCTATGGCTACACCTTC. The encoded protein is CASTLANEDNFYGYTF.

The CDR3 region is CASSPSPDRLSQHF. CDR3 bases: TGTGCCAGCAGTCCTTCCCCCGACAGGTTGTCCCAGCATTTT. This chain joins TRBV27 and TRBJ1-5; the D gene is possibly TRBD1 (6 bases). The CDR3 is made up of 14 amino acids. V lost 5 bases and J 11 bases, leaving 19 bases between the germline ends. Per germline, CDR1 MNHEY and CDR2 SMNVEV (reference sequence).

This rearrangement joins TRBV4-2 to TRBJ2-4; TRBD1 matches at 7 bases. V lost 1 base to trimming and J lost 8 bases; unmatched junction nucleotides: 5. Germline-derived CDR1 and CDR2 are LGHNA and YNFKEQ. The CDR3 has 14 residues. This chain's CDR3 is CASSQGTGWDIQYF. The CDR3 coding sequence is TGTGCCAGCAGCCAAGGGACAGGCTGGGACATTCAGTACTTC.

The chain is built from TRBV28 and TRBJ2-7; tentatively, D is TRBD2 (7 bases). Germline V gene sequence: CDR1 MDHEN, CDR2 SYDVKM. The CDR3 is 13 residues long. Trimming took off 10 bases at V and 7 bases at J, with 20 bases between the two ends. CDR3 sequence: CATEGGGLMEQYF. The DNA of the CDR3 is TGTGCCACCGAGGGAGGGGGGCTTATGGAGCAGTACTTC.

V usage is TRBV19 and J usage is TRBJ2-7; D possibly corresponds to TRBD1 (8 bases). There are 15 residues in the CDR3. V was trimmed by 4 bases and J by 1 base, leaving 14 bases between them. CDR1 and CDR2 from the germline V gene are LNHDA and SQIVND (reference sequence). CDR3 sequence: CASSTHRGGSYEQYF. CDR3 coding DNA: TGTGCCAGTAGTACTCACAGGGGGGGATCCTACGAGCAGTACTTC.

This clone came up a few times. V usage is TRBV7-3 and J usage is TRBJ2-1; 12 bases fit TRBD2. This CDR3 is 17 amino acids long. The J segment lost 4 bases and the V segment lost 2 bases, leaving 6 bases of the junction unmatched. From germline, CDR1 is SGHTA and CDR2 FQGTGA. The CDR3 DNA reads TGTGCCAGCAGCTTACATCAGACTAGCGGGGGTTACAATGAGCAGTTCTTC. Protein: CASSLHQTSGGYNEQFF.

The chain uses TRBV15 and TRBJ1-1; the D is unclear. Trimming took 4 bases from V and 9 from J, leaving 12 bases between them. This CDR3 has 12 residues. Germline V gene lookup returns CDR1 LNHNV and CDR2 YYDKDF (reference sequence). This chain's CDR3 is CATSTKFRQAFF. CDR3 coding DNA: TGTGCCACCAGCACTAAGTTCAGACAAGCTTTCTTT. Looking up the rest from reference TRBV15 and TRBJ1-1 gives the full variable domain: DAMVIQNPRYQVTQFGKPVTLSCSQTLNHNVMYWYQQKSSQAPKLLFHYYDKDFNNEADTPDNFQSRRPNTSFCFLDIRSPGLGDTAMYLCATSTKFRQAFFGQGTRLTVV.

The J gene is TRBJ2-3, the V gene TRBV29-1; D remains unclear. This CDR3 is built from 13 residues. The germline V gene has CDR1 SQVTM and CDR2 ANQGSEA. The germline V and J ends were trimmed by 8 bases and 2 bases, with 14 bases remaining between them. CDR3 nucleotides: TGCAGCTCTACGGGCAGATTCACAGATACGCAGTATTTT. It translates to CSSTGRFTDTQYF.

This chain uses TRBV19 with TRBJ1-2; unclear D gene. Germline lookup yields CDR1 LNHDA and CDR2 SQIVND (reference sequence). This CDR3 comprises 13 residues. V lost 5 bases and J 4 bases, leaving 11 bases between the germline ends. The DNA for the CDR3 is TGTGCCAGTAGTGGGGAGGACTTCTATGGCTACACCTTC. It is translated as CASSGEDFYGYTF.

The CDR3 spells CASSPHDDDHGYTF. CDR3 nucleotides: TGTGCCAGCAGCCCCCACGACGACGATCATGGCTACACCTTC. The chain links TRBV7-8 to TRBJ1-2; no reliable D call. This CDR3 region has 14 residues. Germline CDR1 reads SGHVS; CDR2 reads FQNEAQ. Deletions cut 5 bases from V and 6 bases from J, with 16 bases between.

V is TRBV10-2 and J is TRBJ1-2; TRBD1 matches at 11 bases. Unmatched junction bases numbered 17, after V lost 7 bases and J lost 13 bases. This CDR3 contains 15 residues. Germline CDR1 and CDR2: WSHSY and SAAADI. The CDR3 loop reads CASTPLSGDRGSITF. As DNA, the CDR3 is TGCGCCAGCACCCCTTTAAGTGGGGACAGGGGGAGTATCACCTTC.

Of note for this clone: Other DNA sequences in the same sample also yield this CDR3. The CDR3 region is CASSFRGDEQFF. The CDR3 nucleotides are TGTGCCAGCAGCTTTAGGGGTGATGAGCAGTTCTTC. This chain connects TRBV27 to TRBJ2-1, with D possibly TRBD1 on 5 matching bases. The germline gives CDR1 MNHEY, CDR2 SMNVEV (reference sequence). CDR3 length: 12 residues. V lost 6 bases and J lost 8, with 11 bases in between.

The chain links TRBV7-8 to TRBJ2-1, with TRBD2 identical over 8 bases. V shed 1 base, J shed 6 bases, and the junction held 5 bases outside the gene matches. CDR3 size: 15 residues. Germline V gene sequence: CDR1 SGHVS, CDR2 FQNEAQ. CDR3 DNA: TGTGCCAGCAGCTTAGAAAAGCGGGAGACCAATGAGCAGTTCTTC. It specifies CASSLEKRETNEQFF.

The chain links TRBV9 to TRBJ2-1, with 10 bases identical to TRBD2. The CDR3 is made up of 16 amino acids. V lost 0 bases, J lost 5 bases, and 5 bases stayed unmatched. CDR1 SGDLS and CDR2 YYNGEE come from the germline V gene. CDR3 sequence (DNA): TGTGCCAGCAGCGTAGACGATACTAGCGGGAACAATGAGCAGTTCTTC. Translation gives CASSVDDTSGNNEQFF.

The rearrangement uses TRBV6-1 and TRBJ1-1; D uncertain. V was clipped by 5 bases and J by 5 bases, with 9 bases between them. The V gene's germline CDR1 is MNHNS and CDR2 SASEGT. CDR3 length: 12 amino acids. In nucleotides, the CDR3 is TGTGCCAGCAGTAGGCGATGGACTGAAGCTTTCTTT. This gives the protein CASSRRWTEAFF.

V usage is TRBV5-8 and J usage is TRBJ2-3; 9 positions match TRBD2. Trimming took 3 bases from V and 2 from J; bases not matched to a gene: 7. CDR3 length equals 16 residues. CDR1 is SGHTS, CDR2 YDEGEE, per germline. The CDR3 DNA is TGTGCCAGCAGCTCCAACCTAGCGGGGTACACAGATACGCAGTATTTT. Its protein product is CASSSNLAGYTDTQYF. Full variable domain (rest looked up from reference TRBV5-8 and TRBJ2-3): EAGVTQSPTHLIKTRGQQATLRCSPISGHTSVYWYQQALGLGLQFLLWYDEGEERNRGNFPPRFSGRQFPNYSSELNVNALELEDSALYLCASSSNLAGYTDTQYFGPGTRLTVL.

The chain recombines TRBV14 with TRBJ2-7; D not certain. This CDR3 has 13 amino acids. Germline loops: CDR1 SGHDN, CDR2 FVKESK. The V end was cut by 1 base, the J end by 2 bases, with 6 bases between. The chain's CDR3 is CASSQGRAYEQYF. The CDR3 bases are TGTGCCAGCAGCCAAGGACGAGCCTACGAGCAGTACTTC.

This chain connects TRBV29-1 to TRBJ2-3, with D perhaps TRBD2 (6 bases). CDR1 is SQVTM and CDR2 is ANQGSEA in the germline V gene. There are 17 residues in the CDR3. V dropped 4 bases and J dropped 0 bases, with 20 bases sitting between them. This CDR3 is CSVAQAGLRSSTDTQYF. The CDR3 DNA reads TGCAGCGTTGCCCAAGCGGGTTTAAGGTCTAGCACAGATACGCAGTATTTT.

The gene calls are TRBV7-3 and TRBJ2-1; no clear D. Trimming stripped 2 bases from V and 6 bases from J, with 8 bases between. The CDR3 spans 13 residues. The germline gives CDR1 SGHTA, CDR2 FQGTGA. CDR3: CASSLDHGNEQFF. CDR3 DNA sequence: TGTGCCAGCAGCTTAGATCACGGCAATGAGCAGTTCTTC.